Following are 22 T cell receptor beta chains from one sample sequenced in a study of T cells after posttransplantation cyclophosphamide. Cyclophosphamide on days +3 and +4 followed busulfan-fludarabine conditioning and a marrow graft. Profiling relied on immunoSEQ multiplex PCR, and the TCRdb table lists in-frame clones only, not all of them. The sample shows several thousand clones, none of them appearing just once. The sample was PBMCs, taken after allogeneic stem cell transplant with posttransplant cyclophosphamide. Source of these receptors: a male patient aged 30 to 39 who received an allogeneic stem cell transplant from a related donor, was CMV-positive, and had acute GVHD only. Some of these T cells may belong to the graft donor.

By share, this clone ranks as large (0.1 to 1%). The chain carries TRBV4-3 and TRBJ1-5; possible D gene TRBD1, 6 bases. Germline CDR1 is LGHNA and CDR2 is YSLEER. The CDR3 has 21 amino acids. V was cut by 0 bases and J by 0 bases, with 24 bases left in between. CDR3 amino acids: CASSQDIINEDSLFSNQPQHF. CDR3 nucleotides: TGCGCCAGCAGCCAAGATATTATAAACGAGGACAGCCTCTTTAGCAATCAGCCCCAGCATTTT.

In this sample, this clone turned up many times. The chain combines TRBV6-5 with TRBJ2-5; 11 nucleotides agree with TRBD2. This CDR3 comprises 15 residues. In germline, CDR1 is MNHEY, CDR2 SVGAGI. J was trimmed by 4 bases and V by 6 bases; bases with no gene match: 7. The CDR3 region is CASSFSGGAVETQYF. The CDR3 nucleotides read TGTGCCAGCAGCTTTAGCGGGGGGGCAGTAGAGACCCAGTACTTC.

The table lists this clone with many counts. The CDR3 loop reads CASRRTGVSGELFF. The CDR3, as DNA: TGTGCCAGCCGCCGGACAGGCGTGTCCGGGGAGCTGTTTTTT. This sequence joins TRBV5-4 and TRBJ2-2, with 7 bases aligning to TRBD1. Germline CDR1 and CDR2: SGHNT and YYREEE (reference sequence). The CDR3 spans 14 residues. Trimming cost V 7 bases and J 6 bases; bases outside gene matches: 9.

There are many counts of this clone. The chain carries TRBV5-6 and TRBJ2-2; 7 bases are shared with TRBD1. V was clipped by 5 bases and J by 3 bases; unmatched bases: 4. The CDR3 runs 14 residues. Germline lookup yields CDR1 SGHDT and CDR2 YYEEEE. The CDR3 DNA is TGTGCCAGCAGACTCGGACAGGACACCGGGGAGCTGTTTTTT. Its protein product is CASRLGQDTGELFF.

This clone was seen ten or more times. This chain connects TRBV11-2 to TRBJ1-2; 10 nucleotides align to TRBD1. The germline CDR1 and CDR2 sequences are SGHAT and FQNNGV. V trimming: 1 base; J trimming: 8 bases; junction bases outside the gene matches: 1. The CDR3 spans 13 residues. CDR3 region: CASSLGQGAGYTF. For the CDR3, the DNA is TGTGCCAGCAGCTTAGGACAGGGGGCAGGCTACACCTTC.

There are many counts of this clone. This chain's CDR3 is CASSLFPGEETQYF. The CDR3 DNA follows: TGCGCCAGCAGCTTGTTCCCAGGGGAAGAGACCCAGTACTTC. The chain employs TRBV5-1 and TRBJ2-5, with a tentative D call TRBD1 (6 bases). Looked up from germline, CDR1 is SGHRS and CDR2 is YFSETQ. The V gene lost 1 base and the J gene lost 3 bases, with 10 bases spanning the gap. The CDR3 runs to 14 residues.

This clone was picked up a small number of times. This may come from a read error, since a much larger clone is one base off. This chain uses TRBV2 with TRBJ2-7; D possibly corresponds to TRBD1 (5 bases). Trimming took off 6 bases at V and 7 bases at J, with 19 bases between the two ends. CDR1 is SNHLY and CDR2 is FYNNEI in the germline V gene. The CDR3 loop spans 14 amino acids. CDR3 nucleotide sequence: TGTGCCAGCAGGGTCGACAGAACCCTGGGTGAGCAGTACTTC. This codes for CASRVDRTLGEQYF.

The table lists this clone with many counts. The J gene is TRBJ1-1, the V gene TRBV15; 9 bases map to TRBD1. With V trimmed by 2 bases and J by 3 bases, 4 bases remained unmatched. Germline V gene data show CDR1 as LNHNV and CDR2 as YYDKDF (reference sequence). There are 15 residues in the CDR3. CDR3 nucleotide sequence: TGTGCCACCAGCAGAACAGGGGGCGGACACACTGAAGCTTTCTTT. This codes for CATSRTGGGHTEAFF.

This clone has ten or more counts. The V and J genes are TRBV5-4 and TRBJ1-2, with 8 positions matching TRBD1. Germline V lookup: CDR1 SGHNT, CDR2 YYREEE (reference sequence). CDR3 length: 14 amino acids. The J segment lost 8 bases and the V segment lost 4 bases, leaving 10 bases of the junction unmatched. CDR3 sequence reads: CASSTGGGGRGYTF. The CDR3, as DNA: TGTGCCAGCAGCACAGGGGGAGGGGGACGAGGCTACACCTTC.

At least ten counts were recorded for this clone. The rearrangement joins TRBV7-9 to TRBJ2-3; no clear D. V lost 7 bases, J lost 0 bases, and 11 bases lay in between. The CDR3 length is 14 residues. Germline-derived CDR1 and CDR2 are SEHNR and FQNEAQ (reference sequence). This chain's CDR3 is CASNQGSSTDTQYF. The CDR3 coding sequence is TGTGCCAGCAACCAAGGTTCTAGCACAGATACGCAGTATTTT.

This clone has a count of ten or more. The chain carries TRBV24-1 and TRBJ1-2; no clear D gene. V was shortened by 3 bases and J by 3 bases, with 7 bases between the two germline ends. The length of the CDR3 is 13 residues. CDR1 is KGHDR, CDR2 SFDVKD, per germline. The CDR3 is CATSDIADYGYTF. The DNA for the CDR3 is TGTGCCACCAGTGATATAGCGGACTATGGCTACACCTTC.

The rearrangement uses TRBV9 and TRBJ2-1, with TRBD2 matching 7 bases. The CDR3 is 18 amino acids. Germline V lookup: CDR1 SGDLS, CDR2 YYNGEE. V shed 0 bases and J 7 bases; nucleotides not matched to a gene: 16. The CDR3 bases are TGTGCCAGCAGCGTAGTTGGCCCCGGGGCTAGCGGCCCTAATGAGCAGTTCTTC. It codes for CASSVVGPGASGPNEQFF.

This clone rates as medium-sized. V and J are TRBV6-4 and TRBJ2-1; D is perhaps TRBD2 (6 bases). V was cut by 6 bases and J by 7 bases, with 19 bases left in between. The germline CDR1 and CDR2 sequences are MRHNA and SNTAGT. The CDR3 runs to 15 residues. CDR3: CASSADPRRGNEQFF. The CDR3 coding sequence is TGTGCCAGCAGCGCGGACCCCAGGCGGGGAAATGAGCAGTTCTTC.

This clone has ten or more counts. The V call is TRBV5-1, the J call TRBJ2-3, with 8 bases matching TRBD2. Germline CDR1 and CDR2: SGHRS and YFSETQ. This CDR3 is 19 amino acids long. The V segment lost 0 bases and the J segment 2 bases; nucleotides outside the gene matches: 14. The DNA for the CDR3 is TGCGCCAGCAGCTTGGAACACCCCACTAGCGGAAGTACCACAGATACGCAGTATTTT. Its protein product is CASSLEHPTSGSTTDTQYF.

In its sample, this clone was seen many times. The genes are TRBV7-2 and TRBJ1-1; D uncertain. CDR3 size: 13 residues. Germline CDR1 is SGHTA and CDR2 is FQGNSA. V lost 7 bases to trimming and J lost 4 bases, with 13 bases between them. The chain's CDR3 is CASTRGQSTEAFF. CDR3 in DNA: TGTGCCAGCACCCGCGGTCAGTCCACTGAAGCTTTCTTT. The whole variable domain, filled in from reference TRBV7-2 and TRBJ1-1, reads GAGVSQSPSNKVTEKGKDVELRCDPISGHTALYWYRQSLGQGLEFLIYFQGNSAPDKSGLPSDRFSAERTGGSVSTLTIQRTQQEDSAVYLCASTRGQSTEAFFGQGTRLTVV.

Sample share makes this clone medium-sized. The chain employs TRBV4-3 and TRBJ2-1, with TRBD1 as a possible D gene (6 bases). The CDR3 contains 16 residues. Germline lookup yields CDR1 LGHNA and CDR2 YSLEER. The V gene lost 0 bases and the J gene lost 1 base, with 10 bases spanning the gap. CDR3 amino acids: CASSQDVRGSYNEQFF. The CDR3 DNA follows: TGCGCCAGCAGCCAAGACGTCAGGGGATCCTACAATGAGCAGTTCTTC.

This clone qualifies as medium-sized (0.01 to 0.1%). The rearrangement joins TRBV4-3 to TRBJ1-1; D is unresolved. Germline CDR1 reads LGHNA; CDR2 reads YSLEER. Trimming shortened V by 0 bases and J by 7 bases, and 12 bases separated the two germline ends. This CDR3 has 14 residues. Here the CDR3 DNA reads TGCGCCAGCAGCCAAGATTGGTCGGCGGATGAAGCTTTCTTT. It encodes CASSQDWSADEAFF.

This clone occurred many times. The chain employs TRBV29-1 and TRBJ1-3, with a tentative D call TRBD1 (6 bases). The CDR3 loop spans 12 amino acids. Germline V lookup: CDR1 SQVTM, CDR2 ANQGSEA. The V gene lost 7 bases and the J gene lost 2 bases, with 9 bases spanning the gap. CDR3 protein: CSGGQPGNTIYF. CDR3 bases: TGCAGCGGGGGGCAGCCTGGAAACACCATATATTTT.

This clone showed up many times. The chain links TRBV2 to TRBJ1-1; TRBD1 matches at 8 bases. Germline V gives CDR1 SNHLY, CDR2 FYNNEI. The CDR3 is 16 amino acids. V lost 2 bases and J lost 1; bases outside the gene matches: 6. CDR3 region: CASSETFGQGNTEAFF. As DNA, the CDR3 is TGTGCCAGCAGTGAAACCTTCGGACAGGGGAACACTGAAGCTTTCTTT.

This clone was counted at least ten times. This chain joins TRBV18 and TRBJ2-7; TRBD2 might be the D (5 bases). V was pared by 3 bases and J by 6 bases, with 9 bases between. The CDR3 totals 12 residues. The germline CDR1 and CDR2 sequences are KGHSH and LQKENI. The CDR3 DNA reads TGTGCCAGCTCACCCCCCGAGGGCGAGCAGTACTTC. Encoded protein: CASSPPEGEQYF.

This clone turned up a few times. The chain recombines TRBV7-9 with TRBJ2-1, with D perhaps TRBD2 (7 bases). The CDR3 is 15 residues long. The germline V gene encodes CDR1 SEHNR and CDR2 FQNEAQ (reference sequence). V was pared by 7 bases and J by 6 bases, with 19 bases between. CDR3 region: CASTRKGGASNEQFF. The CDR3, as DNA: TGTGCCAGCACCCGGAAGGGGGGGGCTTCCAATGAGCAGTTCTTC.

With respect to this clone: Being one base from a much bigger clone, this may be a read error. The J gene is TRBJ1-2, the V gene TRBV25-1, with 8 positions matching TRBD1. V dropped 5 bases and J dropped 9; count of bases not matched to a gene: 11. The CDR3 covers 14 residues. CDR1 is MGHDK, CDR2 SYGVNS, per germline. This CDR3 is CASSSDRELKRYTF. The CDR3 DNA follows: TGTGCCAGCAGTTCGGACAGGGAATTAAAGCGCTACACCTTC.